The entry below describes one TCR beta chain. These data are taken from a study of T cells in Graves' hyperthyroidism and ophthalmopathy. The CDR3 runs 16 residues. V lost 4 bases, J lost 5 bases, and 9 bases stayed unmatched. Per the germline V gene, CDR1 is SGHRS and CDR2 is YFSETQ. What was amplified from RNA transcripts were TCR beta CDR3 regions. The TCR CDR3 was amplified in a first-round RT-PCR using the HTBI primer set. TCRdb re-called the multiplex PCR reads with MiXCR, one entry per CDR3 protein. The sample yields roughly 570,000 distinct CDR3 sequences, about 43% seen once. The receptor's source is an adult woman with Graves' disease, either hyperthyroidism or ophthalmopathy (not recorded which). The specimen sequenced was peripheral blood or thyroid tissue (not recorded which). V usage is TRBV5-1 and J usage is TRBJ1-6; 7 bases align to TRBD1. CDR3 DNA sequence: TGCGCCAGCAGCACGGGACAGCGACTAGATAATTCACCCCTCCACTTT. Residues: CASSTGQRLDNSPLHF.